Listed here are 10 T cell receptor beta chains from one sample, sequenced in a study of blood T cell repertoires in COVID-19. Assay: immunoSEQ multiplex PCR; the TCRdb copy retains only in-frame clones and omits some. The table lists some 110,000 clones, around four fifths of them singletons, with roughly 5% in the top ten. Sequenced material: peripheral blood. The receptors were sampled from a man aged 55 to 70 with acute or convalescent COVID-19.

The genes are TRBV5-3 and TRBJ2-5, with D perhaps matching TRBD1 (6 bases). TRBV5-3 is filed as an ORF, its function uncertain. The V and J ends lost 4 bases and 5 bases respectively, with 15 bases between them. CDR3 length: 14 residues. The CDR3 DNA is TGTGCCAGAAGCGTAGGGATAAGGGGGGAGACCCAGTACTTC. It yields the protein CARSVGIRGETQYF.

This chain joins TRBV19 and TRBJ1-2; D remains ambiguous. The CDR3 has 15 residues. Germline V gene sequence: CDR1 LNHDA, CDR2 SQIVND (reference sequence). Trimming left V 2 bases short and J 3 bases short, with 13 bases between. The CDR3 nucleotides are TGTGCCAGTAGTATAAAGGCGGGCGTTTACTATGGCTACACCTTC. Translating it yields CASSIKAGVYYGYTF. The variable domain in full, completed from reference TRBV19 and TRBJ1-2, reads DGGITQSPKYLFRKEGQNVTLSCEQNLNHDAMYWYRQDPGQGLRLIYYSQIVNDFQKGDIAEGYSVSREKKESFPLTVTSAQKNPTAFYLCASSIKAGVYYGYTFGSGTRLTVV.

This clone showed up just once. The V gene is TRBV6-4, the J gene TRBJ1-2; 9 bases are shared with TRBD1. The CDR3 sequence is 16 residues long. V was pared by 6 bases and J by 8 bases, with 16 bases of the junction left unmatched. The germline gives CDR1 MRHNA, CDR2 SNTAGT. CDR3 residues: CASSVTPGQGRRGYTF. In nucleotides, the CDR3 is TGTGCCAGCAGCGTTACCCCGGGACAGGGTCGGCGCGGCTACACCTTC.

The chain combines TRBV18 with TRBJ1-2, with no clear D. The CDR3 extends over 14 amino acids. Per germline, CDR1 KGHSH and CDR2 LQKENI. The V end was cut by 3 bases, the J end by 8 bases, with 16 bases between. CDR3 protein: CASSPGSQVGGYTF. CDR3 nucleotides: TGTGCCAGCTCACCCGGGTCCCAAGTAGGAGGCTACACCTTC.

The chain employs TRBV14 and TRBJ2-3; possible D gene TRBD1, 6 bases. The V and J ends lost 1 base and 4 bases respectively, with 15 bases between them. The CDR3 runs 16 residues. CDR1 SGHDN and CDR2 FVKESK come from the germline V gene. DNA for the CDR3: TGTGCCAGCAGCCAAGTAGGACAGACGTCCCCAGATACGCAGTATTTT. This sequence encodes CASSQVGQTSPDTQYF.

This clone showed up just a few times. The genes are TRBV18 and TRBJ1-1; 8 positions agree with TRBD1. In germline, CDR1 is KGHSH, CDR2 LQKENI. CDR3 length: 16 amino acids. Trimming cost V 2 bases and J 0 bases; bases outside gene matches: 5. CDR3 residues: CASSPRGQVLNTEAFF. Here the CDR3 DNA reads TGTGCCAGCTCACCAAGGGGACAGGTGCTGAACACTGAAGCTTTCTTT.

The chain recombines TRBV10-3 with TRBJ1-3; D is perhaps TRBD1 (5 bases). Trimming took off 2 bases at V and 0 bases at J, with 11 bases between the two ends. Germline assignment: CDR1 ENHRY and CDR2 SYGVKD. There are 16 residues in the CDR3. The CDR3 reads CAISERQGNSGNTIYF. The CDR3 region has the DNA TGTGCCATCAGTGAGCGGCAGGGCAACTCTGGAAACACCATATATTTT.

The chain has TRBV30 and TRBJ1-6; D call uncertain. The ends were cut back, 3 bases at V and 0 bases at J, with 9 bases in the middle. This CDR3 comprises 15 residues. Germline V lookup: CDR1 GTSNPN, CDR2 SVGIG (reference sequence). CDR3 in DNA: TGTGCCTGGAGGACGTGGAGCTCCTATAATTCACCCCTCCACTTT. Its translation is CAWRTWSSYNSPLHF.

This clone was seen only a few times. The rearrangement uses TRBV27 and TRBJ2-1; D is possibly TRBD1 (5 bases). Germline lookup yields CDR1 MNHEY and CDR2 SMNVEV (reference sequence). This CDR3 comprises 15 residues. Trimming left V 5 bases short and J 1 base short, with 12 bases between. The CDR3 DNA reads TGTGCCAGCAGTGGACAAGTTCCTTCCTACAATGAGCAGTTCTTC. Its protein is CASSGQVPSYNEQFF.

This sequence joins TRBV18 and TRBJ1-2; TRBD1 is a possible D gene (5 bases). The CDR3 is made up of 12 amino acids. Germline values: CDR1 KGHSH, CDR2 LQKENI. The V end was cut by 4 bases, the J end by 3 bases, with 6 bases between. The CDR3 sequence is CASSQQDYGYTF. CDR3 bases: TGTGCCAGCTCACAACAGGACTATGGCTACACCTTC.